This T cell receptor beta chain is from a study of Ad26.COV2.S vaccination and SARS-CoV-2 variants. Study-wide results and caveats: For non-spike TCRs, breadth in vaccine recipients resembled that in placebo recipients. Responses of T cells in total may have been underestimated by the TCR breadth and depth analyses.

Sequenced by immunoSEQ multiplex PCR; TCRdb stores in-frame clones only, minus some. The table lists roughly 300,000 clones, about 85% of them singletons. A remark on this clone: Its antigen is undetermined.

Treatment reported: around 19 received Ad26.COV2.S at low or high dose, single or two shots; five or six received placebo; per-sample allocation not given. All samples were drawn on day 63, counting from the first vaccine or placebo injection. This vaccine is an Ad26 vector that expresses the Wuhan-strain SARS-CoV-2 spike. Germline V gene data show CDR1 as SQVTM and CDR2 as ANQGSEA. Trimming took off 4 bases at V and 7 bases at J, with 19 bases between the two ends. The CDR3 spans 14 residues. The source of this sequence is a person aged 18-60 years who received the Ad26.COV2.S COVID-19 vaccine or a placebo. J is TRBJ1-2 and V is TRBV29-1; tentative D call: TRBD1 (6 bases). The sample here was peripheral blood, taken in a trial of Ad26.COV2.S vaccine versus placebo. CDR3 protein: CSVATAGGPGGYTF. The CDR3 coding sequence is TGCAGCGTTGCCACAGCCGGGGGGCCGGGTGGCTACACCTTC.